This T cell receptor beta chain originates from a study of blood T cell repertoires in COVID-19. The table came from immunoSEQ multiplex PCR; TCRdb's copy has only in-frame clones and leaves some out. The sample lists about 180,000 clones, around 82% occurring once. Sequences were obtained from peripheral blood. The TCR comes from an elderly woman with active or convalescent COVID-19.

This CDR3 reads CASSPDTNGNTIYF. CDR3 sequence (DNA): TGCGCCAGCAGCCCGGACACGAATGGAAACACCATATATTTT. This chain connects TRBV5-1 to TRBJ1-3; possibly TRBD1 for D (5 bases). The germline CDR1 and CDR2 sequences are SGHRS and YFSETQ. V was pared by 4 bases and J by 3 bases, with 11 bases between. The CDR3 runs to 14 residues.